The T cell receptor (beta chain) described here comes from a study of OX40 agonist ivuxolimab in advanced cancers. Data came from immunoSEQ multiplex PCR; TCRdb stores just in-frame clones and leaves some out. The sample records about 80,000 clones, 87% being singletons. This sequence originates from an adult with an advanced solid tumor such as melanoma, head and neck, liver or kidney cancer. The sequencing used CD4+ or CD8+ T cells sorted from blood, collected in a trial of the OX40 agonist ivuxolimab.

The CDR3 sequence: CASSSDTDTQYF. Written as DNA, the CDR3 is TGTGCCAGCAGCTCCGACACAGATACGCAGTATTTT. V gene TRBV5-4 combines with J gene TRBJ2-3; D unclear. Trimming left V 3 bases short and J 2 bases short, with 4 bases between. Germline CDR1 and CDR2: SGHNT and YYREEE (reference sequence). The CDR3 is made up of 12 amino acids.